These 9 T cell receptor beta chains originate from one sample sequenced in a study of shared clonotypes between healthy human individuals. Clones were read by immunoSEQ multiplex PCR, and TCRdb kept only the in-frame ones, dropping some. Of a few million clones in the sample, more than 80% were seen once. Sequences were obtained from naive CD4+ T cells sorted from blood. Subset defined: CD45RA+ positively selected. These receptors all come from a man between 18 and 29 years old in good health.

This chain joins TRBV7-2 and TRBJ1-5; TRBD1 matches 8 bases. The germline gives CDR1 SGHTA, CDR2 FQGNSA. The J segment lost 7 bases and the V segment lost 2 bases, leaving 7 bases of the junction unmatched. This CDR3 comprises 15 residues. The CDR3 nucleotides read TGTGCCAGCAGCTTAAACCAGGGGGCGGGGCAGCCCCAGCATTTT. Translation gives CASSLNQGAGQPQHF. The variable domain in full, completed from reference TRBV7-2 and TRBJ1-5, reads GAGVSQSPSNKVTEKGKDVELRCDPISGHTALYWYRQSLGQGLEFLIYFQGNSAPDKSGLPSDRFSAERTGGSVSTLTIQRTQQEDSAVYLCASSLNQGAGQPQHFGDGTRLSIL.

About this clone itself: At the DNA level, this CDR3 is encoded by other sequences in the same sample as well. The J gene is TRBJ2-7, the V gene TRBV18; 10 bases fit TRBD1. The length of the CDR3 is 15 residues. Germline V gives CDR1 KGHSH, CDR2 LQKENI. Trimming at V came to 3 bases and at J to 4 bases, leaving 6 bases not matched to a gene. CDR3 DNA sequence: TGTGCCAGCTCACCCCCGGGACAGGGGCCGTACGAGCAGTACTTC. This gives the protein CASSPPGQGPYEQYF.

The chain employs TRBV6-5 and TRBJ1-5, with D perhaps TRBD1 (5 bases). Germline V gene lookup returns CDR1 MNHEY and CDR2 SVGAGI. This CDR3 is built from 13 residues. V dropped 7 bases and J dropped 7 bases, with 14 bases sitting between them. Here the CDR3 reads CASKRGEEQPQHF. CDR3 DNA sequence: TGTGCCAGCAAGAGGGGTGAAGAACAGCCCCAGCATTTT.

In DNA form, the CDR3 reads TGTGCCAGTCTTAGGGAGGATGGAAACACCATATATTTT. It encodes CASLREDGNTIYF. This chain joins TRBV2 and TRBJ1-3; D uncertain. The CDR3 spans 13 residues. CDR1 and CDR2 (germline): SNHLY, FYNNEI. The V end lost 9 bases, the J end lost 3 bases, and 12 bases lay between the germline ends.

V and J are TRBV30 and TRBJ1-1; D unclear. Germline V gene sequence: CDR1 GTSNPN, CDR2 SVGIG (reference sequence). The V gene lost 2 bases and the J gene lost 3 bases, with 4 bases spanning the gap. CDR3 length: 11 amino acids. CDR3 DNA sequence: TGTGCCTGGAGTATATACACTGAAGCTTTCTTT. It translates to CAWSIYTEAFF.

J is TRBJ2-7 and V is TRBV29-1; 11 nucleotides agree with TRBD1. This CDR3 is built from 14 residues. Germline CDR1 and CDR2: SQVTM and ANQGSEA. Germline trimming cut 2 bases from V and 5 bases from J; bases unmatched to any gene: 5. The DNA for the CDR3 is TGCAGCGTTGAAAGGGACAGGGGGAGCGACGAGCAGTACTTC. Protein product: CSVERDRGSDEQYF.

The chain has TRBV7-8 and TRBJ2-3; 11 bases match TRBD1. Germline values: CDR1 SGHVS, CDR2 FQNEAQ. This CDR3 contains 14 residues. V was clipped by 3 bases and J by 9 bases; unmatched bases: 5. CDR3 sequence (DNA): TGTGCCAGCAGCTTCCGGGACAGGGGGTCGACGCAGTATTTT. Its protein product is CASSFRDRGSTQYF. Supplemented by reference TRBV7-8 and TRBJ2-3, the full variable domain reads GAGVSQSPRYKVAKRGQDVALRCDPISGHVSLFWYQQALGQGPEFLTYFQNEAQLDKSGLPSDRFFAERPEGSVSTLKIQRTQQEDSAVYLCASSFRDRGSTQYFGPGTRLTVL.

The V and J genes are TRBV19 and TRBJ1-1, with 8 bases matching TRBD1. The CDR3 is 15 residues long. Germline V gene lookup returns CDR1 LNHDA and CDR2 SQIVND (reference sequence). Trimming cost V 3 bases and J 5 bases; bases outside gene matches: 8. CDR3 nucleotides: TGTGCCAGTAGTATTGTGAAGACAGGGGCTACTGAAGCTTTCTTT. This gives the protein CASSIVKTGATEAFF.

This clone was found once. The V gene is TRBV7-9, the J gene TRBJ2-5, with TRBD1 as a possible D gene (6 bases). Looked up from germline, CDR1 is SEHNR and CDR2 is FQNEAQ (reference sequence). The ends were cut back, 4 bases at V and 2 bases at J, with 17 bases in the middle. The CDR3 covers 16 residues. This chain's CDR3 is CASSWGWDTLQETQYF. For the CDR3, the DNA is TGTGCCAGCAGCTGGGGCTGGGACACCTTGCAAGAGACCCAGTACTTC.